These 8 T cell receptor beta chains share one sample of origin, sequenced in a study of blood T cell repertoires in COVID-19. Repertoires were generated with immunoSEQ multiplex PCR, while TCRdb's copy carries only in-frame clones and drops some. There are about 230,000 clones in the sample; about 85% occur only once, and around 0.98% lies in the top ten. The material sequenced was peripheral blood. The receptor set was obtained from a man in his forties with acute or convalescent COVID-19.

This chain uses TRBV28 with TRBJ2-1, with 10 bases fitting TRBD2. V lost 6 bases, J lost 8 bases, and 10 bases stayed unmatched. The germline V gene encodes CDR1 MDHEN and CDR2 SYDVKM. The CDR3 sequence is 15 residues long. This chain's CDR3 is CASSPPSGGVHEQFF. Written as DNA, the CDR3 is TGTGCCAGCAGCCCACCTAGCGGGGGTGTTCATGAGCAGTTCTTC.

The rearrangement links TRBV5-1 to TRBJ1-1, with 10 bases that match TRBD1. Germline assignment: CDR1 SGHRS and CDR2 YFSETQ. CDR3 length: 14 amino acids. The J segment lost 10 bases and the V segment lost 4 bases, leaving 10 bases of the junction unmatched. CDR3 bases: TGCGCCAGCAGCCTGGGACAGGGGAACTTGATAGCTTTCTTT. Translating it yields CASSLGQGNLIAFF.

The rearrangement links TRBV30 to TRBJ1-2; 8 positions agree with TRBD1. Losses at the gene ends were 3 bases for V and 4 bases for J; bases not matched to a gene: 4. The CDR3 sequence is 13 residues long. Looked up from germline, CDR1 is GTSNPN and CDR2 is SVGIG (reference sequence). The CDR3 sequence: CAWSLDRGYGYTF. CDR3 nucleotides: TGTGCCTGGAGCCTCGACAGGGGCTATGGCTACACCTTC.

Worth noting for this clone: This sample also contains other DNA sequences that code for the same CDR3. V and J are TRBV20-1 and TRBJ2-5; D uncertain. In germline, CDR1 is DFQATT, CDR2 SNEGSKA (reference sequence). The length of the CDR3 is 12 residues. V dropped 3 bases and J dropped 2 bases, with 7 bases sitting between them. Here the CDR3 reads CSASESQETQYF. The DNA for the CDR3 is TGCAGTGCTAGTGAATCTCAAGAGACCCAGTACTTC.

The chain carries TRBV5-1 and TRBJ1-1, with 8 bases fitting TRBD1. Germline V gene sequence: CDR1 SGHRS, CDR2 YFSETQ. J gave up 5 bases and V 3 bases, and 12 bases lay outside the gene matches. The CDR3 extends over 16 amino acids. The CDR3, as DNA: TGCGCCAGCAGCTCCAGGAGGTTACAGGGGGGAACTGAAGCTTTCTTT. Protein sequence: CASSSRRLQGGTEAFF. Full variable domain (remainder filled in from reference TRBV5-1 and TRBJ1-1): KAGVTQTPRYLIKTRGQQVTLSCSPISGHRSVSWYQQTPGQGLQFLFEYFSETQRNKGNFPGRFSGRQFSNSRSEMNVSTLELGDSALYLCASSSRRLQGGTEAFFGQGTRLTVV.

This chain joins TRBV6-2 or TRBV6-3 and TRBJ1-5, with 11 bases identical to TRBD1. Germline lookup yields CDR1 MNHEY and CDR2 SVGEGT. CDR3 length equals 18 residues. V was clipped by 4 bases and J by 0 bases; unmatched bases: 8. CDR3 loop: CASSSRTGGPASNQPQHF. The DNA for the CDR3 is TGTGCCAGCAGTTCGCGGACAGGGGGCCCTGCTAGCAATCAGCCCCAGCATTTT.

V gene TRBV19 combines with J gene TRBJ1-1; 8 bases are a match to TRBD1. This CDR3 has 15 residues. The trim removed 7 bases at V and 7 bases at J, leaving 14 bases unmatched. Germline assignment: CDR1 LNHDA and CDR2 SQIVND (reference sequence). The CDR3 loop is CASIRPGGFIGEAFF. CDR3 in DNA: TGTGCCAGTATCAGGCCAGGGGGCTTTATTGGTGAAGCTTTCTTT.

This chain connects TRBV18 to TRBJ1-1; D unresolved. Trimming cost V 3 bases and J 3 bases, with 11 bases left between them. The CDR3 runs 14 residues. The germline V gene has CDR1 KGHSH and CDR2 LQKENI. CDR3 region: CASSPYGEDTEAFF. Written as DNA, the CDR3 is TGTGCCAGCTCACCTTACGGGGAGGACACTGAAGCTTTCTTT.